This T cell receptor beta chain is from a study of technical replicates of blood from a handful of donors. The method was immunoSEQ multiplex PCR; TCRdb's version includes in-frame clones alone and lacks a portion of them. The table records tens of thousands of clones, roughly 95% of them present only once. V shed 0 bases and J shed 0 bases, with 6 bases lying between them. Germline CDR1 and CDR2: MNHEY and SVGAGI. The CDR3 is made up of 15 amino acids. The source material was T cells isolated from PBMCs. The clonotype was recovered from a human donor in good health. The chain combines TRBV6-5 with TRBJ1-3; D uncertain. The CDR3: CASSYSPFSGNTIYF. DNA for the CDR3: TGTGCCAGCAGTTACTCCCCGTTCTCTGGAAACACCATATATTTT.